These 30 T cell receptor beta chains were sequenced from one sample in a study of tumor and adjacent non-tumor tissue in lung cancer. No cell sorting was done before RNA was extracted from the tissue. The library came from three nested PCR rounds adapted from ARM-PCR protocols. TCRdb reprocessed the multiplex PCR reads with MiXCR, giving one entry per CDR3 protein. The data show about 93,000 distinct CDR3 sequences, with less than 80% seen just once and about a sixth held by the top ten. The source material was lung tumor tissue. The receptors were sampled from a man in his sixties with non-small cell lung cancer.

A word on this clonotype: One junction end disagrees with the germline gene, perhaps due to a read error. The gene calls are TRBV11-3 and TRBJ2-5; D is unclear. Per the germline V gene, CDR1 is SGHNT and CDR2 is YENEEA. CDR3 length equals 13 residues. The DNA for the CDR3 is TGTGTCAGCAGCTTAGATTTTTCAACAATCCAGTATTTC. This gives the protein CVSSLDFSTIQYF.

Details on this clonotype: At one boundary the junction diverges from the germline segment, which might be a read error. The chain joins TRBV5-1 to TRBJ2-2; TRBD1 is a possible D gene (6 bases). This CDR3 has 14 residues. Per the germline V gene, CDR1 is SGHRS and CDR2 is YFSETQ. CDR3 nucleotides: TGCGCCAGCAGCTTCGACAGGACCACCGGTGAGCTGTTTTTT. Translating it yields CASSFDRTTGELFF. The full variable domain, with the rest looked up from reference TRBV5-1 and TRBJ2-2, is KAGVTQTPRYLIKTRGQQVTLSCSPISGHRSVSWYQQTPGQGLQFLFEYFSETQRNKGNFPGRFSGRQFSNSRSEMNVSTLELGDSALYLCASSFDRTTGELFFGEGSRLTVL.

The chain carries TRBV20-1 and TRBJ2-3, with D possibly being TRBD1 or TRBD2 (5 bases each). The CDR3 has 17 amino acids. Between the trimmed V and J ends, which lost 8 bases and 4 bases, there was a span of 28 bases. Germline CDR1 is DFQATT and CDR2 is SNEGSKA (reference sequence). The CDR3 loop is CSTNPPPGPHESDTQYF. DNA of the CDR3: TGCAGTACAAACCCCCCGCCGGGACCTCACGAATCAGATACGCAGTATTTT.

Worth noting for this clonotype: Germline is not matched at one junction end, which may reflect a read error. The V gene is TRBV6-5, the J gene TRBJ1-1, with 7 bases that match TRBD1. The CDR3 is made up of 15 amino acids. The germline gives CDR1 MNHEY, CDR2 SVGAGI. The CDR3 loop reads CAGSYSTGMKTEAFF. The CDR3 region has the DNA TGTGCCGGCAGTTACTCGACAGGGATGAAAACTGAAGCTTTCTTT.

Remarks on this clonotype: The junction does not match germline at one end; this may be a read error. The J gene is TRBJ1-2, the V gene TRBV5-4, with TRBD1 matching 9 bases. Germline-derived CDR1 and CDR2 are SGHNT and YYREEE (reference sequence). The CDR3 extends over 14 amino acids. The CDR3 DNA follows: TGTGCCAGCAGCCATACGCGACAGGGGGATGGATACACCTTC. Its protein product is CASSHTRQGDGYTF.

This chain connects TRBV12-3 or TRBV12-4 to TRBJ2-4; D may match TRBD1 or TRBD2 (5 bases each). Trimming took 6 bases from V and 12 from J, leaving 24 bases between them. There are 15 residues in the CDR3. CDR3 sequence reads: CASRPLGIGEGNQYF. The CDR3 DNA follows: TGTGCCAGCAGACCACTCGGGATAGGGGAAGGCAATCAGTACTTC.

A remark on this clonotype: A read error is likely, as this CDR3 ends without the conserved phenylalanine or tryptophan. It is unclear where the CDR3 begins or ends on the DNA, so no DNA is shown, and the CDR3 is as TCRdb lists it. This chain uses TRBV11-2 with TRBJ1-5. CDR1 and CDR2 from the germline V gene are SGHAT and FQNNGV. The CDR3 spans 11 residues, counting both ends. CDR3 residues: CANSLNGPQHI.

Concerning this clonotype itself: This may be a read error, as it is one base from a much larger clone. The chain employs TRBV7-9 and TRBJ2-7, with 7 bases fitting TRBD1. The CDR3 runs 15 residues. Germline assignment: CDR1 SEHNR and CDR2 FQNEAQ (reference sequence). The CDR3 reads CASSPDRVWSYEKYF. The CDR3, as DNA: TGTGCCAGCAGCCCAGACAGGGTGTGGTCCTACGAGAAGTACTTC. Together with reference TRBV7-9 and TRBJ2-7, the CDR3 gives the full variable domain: DTGVSQNPRHKITKRGQNVTFRCDPISEHNRLYWYRQTLGQGPEFLTYFQNEAQLEKSRLLSDRFSAERPKGSFSTLEIQRTEQGDSAMYLCASSPDRVWSYEKYFGPGTRLTVT.

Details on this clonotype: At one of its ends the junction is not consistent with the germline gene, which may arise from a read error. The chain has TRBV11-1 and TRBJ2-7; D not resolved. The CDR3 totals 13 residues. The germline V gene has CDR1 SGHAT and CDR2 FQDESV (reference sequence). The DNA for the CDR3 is TGTGCCAACAGCTTCTTACTGGGCTACGAGCAGTGCTTC. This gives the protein CANSFLLGYEQCF.

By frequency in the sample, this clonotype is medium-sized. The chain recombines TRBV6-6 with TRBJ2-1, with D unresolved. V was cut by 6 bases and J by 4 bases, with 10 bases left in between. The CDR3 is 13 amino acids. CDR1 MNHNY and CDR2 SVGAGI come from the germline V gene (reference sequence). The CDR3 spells CASSPVAYNEQFF. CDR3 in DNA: TGTGCCAGCAGCCCCGTGGCATACAATGAGCAGTTCTTC.

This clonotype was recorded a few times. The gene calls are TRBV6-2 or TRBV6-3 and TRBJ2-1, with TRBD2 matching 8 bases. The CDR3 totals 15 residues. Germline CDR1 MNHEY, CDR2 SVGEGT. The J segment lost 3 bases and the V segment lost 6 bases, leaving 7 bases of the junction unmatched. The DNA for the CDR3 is TGTGCCAGCAGCACCGGGACTAGTATCTACAATGAGCAGTTCTTC. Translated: CASSTGTSIYNEQFF.

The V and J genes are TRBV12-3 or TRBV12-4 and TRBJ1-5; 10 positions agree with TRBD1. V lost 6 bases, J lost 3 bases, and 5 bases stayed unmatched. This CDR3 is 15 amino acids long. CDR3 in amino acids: CASRTGTGDNQPQHF. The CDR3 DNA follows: TGTGCCAGCAGGACGGGGACAGGGGACAATCAGCCCCAGCATTTT.

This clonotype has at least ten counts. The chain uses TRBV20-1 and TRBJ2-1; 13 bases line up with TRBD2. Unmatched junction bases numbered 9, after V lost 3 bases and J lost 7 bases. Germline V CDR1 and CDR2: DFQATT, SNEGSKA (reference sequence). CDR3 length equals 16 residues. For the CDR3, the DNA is TGCAGTGCTAGCTCCCCGACTAGCGGGAGGTTGAATGAGCAGTTCTTC. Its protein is CSASSPTSGRLNEQFF.

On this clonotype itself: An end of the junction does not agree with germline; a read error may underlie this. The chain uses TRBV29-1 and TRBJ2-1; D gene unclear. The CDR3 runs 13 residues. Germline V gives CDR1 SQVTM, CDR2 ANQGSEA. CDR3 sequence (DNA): TGCAGCGCGGAAGGCGTCGCCTACAGTGAGCAGTTCTTC. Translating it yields CSAEGVAYSEQFF.

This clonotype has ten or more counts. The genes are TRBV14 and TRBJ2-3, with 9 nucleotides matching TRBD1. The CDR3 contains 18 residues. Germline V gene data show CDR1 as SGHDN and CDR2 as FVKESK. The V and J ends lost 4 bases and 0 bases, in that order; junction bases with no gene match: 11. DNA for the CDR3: TGTGCCAGCAGCCGCGGACAGGGGACTCTACCTAGCACAGATACGCAGTATTTT. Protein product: CASSRGQGTLPSTDTQYF.

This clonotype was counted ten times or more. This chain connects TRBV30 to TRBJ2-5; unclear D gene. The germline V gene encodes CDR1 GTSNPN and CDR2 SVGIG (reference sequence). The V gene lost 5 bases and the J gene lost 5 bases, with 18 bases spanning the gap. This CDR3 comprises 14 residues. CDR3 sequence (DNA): TGTGCCTGGTTGAGAAGAGGCCCCTACGAGACCCAGTACTTC. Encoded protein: CAWLRRGPYETQYF.

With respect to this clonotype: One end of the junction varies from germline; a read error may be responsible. The CDR3 is CNASLAGSKFETQYF. In DNA form, the CDR3 reads TGCAATGCTAGTCTAGCGGGATCGAAGTTCGAGACCCAGTACTTC. The genes are TRBV20-1 and TRBJ2-5; 9 bases are shared with TRBD2. CDR3 length: 15 residues. The germline gives CDR1 DFQATT, CDR2 SNEGSKA (reference sequence).

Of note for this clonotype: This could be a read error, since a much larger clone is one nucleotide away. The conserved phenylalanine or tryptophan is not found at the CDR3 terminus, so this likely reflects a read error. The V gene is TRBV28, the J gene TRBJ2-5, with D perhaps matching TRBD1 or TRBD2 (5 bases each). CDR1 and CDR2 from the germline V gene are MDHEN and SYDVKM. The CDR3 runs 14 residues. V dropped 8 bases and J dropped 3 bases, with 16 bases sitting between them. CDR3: CASGLFGGEETQYL. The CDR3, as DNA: TGTGCCAGCGGCCTATTTGGGGGAGAAGAGACCCAGTACCTC.

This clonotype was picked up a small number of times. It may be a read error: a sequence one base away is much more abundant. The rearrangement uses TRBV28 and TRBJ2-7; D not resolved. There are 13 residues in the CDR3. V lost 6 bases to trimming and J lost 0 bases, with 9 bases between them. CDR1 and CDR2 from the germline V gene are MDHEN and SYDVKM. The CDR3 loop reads CASSDISSYEQYF. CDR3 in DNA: TGTGCCAGCAGCGACATATCCTCCTACGAGCAGTACTTC.

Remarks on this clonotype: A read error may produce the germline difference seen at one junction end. The CDR3 coding sequence is TGTGTCAGCAGTGGCAGTTCCTATGGCTACACCTTC. Amino acid sequence: CVSSGSSYGYTF. This chain uses TRBV6-2 or TRBV6-3 with TRBJ1-2; D unclear. The CDR3 length is 12 residues. Germline CDR1 MNHEY, CDR2 SVGEGT.

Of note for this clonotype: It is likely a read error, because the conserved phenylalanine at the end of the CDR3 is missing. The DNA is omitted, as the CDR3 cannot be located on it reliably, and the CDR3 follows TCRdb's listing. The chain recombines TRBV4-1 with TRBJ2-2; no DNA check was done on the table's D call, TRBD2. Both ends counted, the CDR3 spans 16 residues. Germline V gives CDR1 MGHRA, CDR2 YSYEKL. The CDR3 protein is CTSSQEERGGTGELYS.

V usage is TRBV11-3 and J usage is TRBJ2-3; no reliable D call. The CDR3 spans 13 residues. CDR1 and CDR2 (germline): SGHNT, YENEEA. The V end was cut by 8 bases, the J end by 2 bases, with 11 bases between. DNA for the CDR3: TGTGCCAGCTTAGTCGGCTACACAGATACGCAGTATTTT. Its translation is CASLVGYTDTQYF. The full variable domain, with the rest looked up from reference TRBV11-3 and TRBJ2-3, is EAGVVQSPRYKIIEKKQPVAFWCNPISGHNTLYWYLQNLGQGPELLIRYENEEAVDDSQLPKDRFSAERLKGVDSTLKIQPAELGDSAVYLCASLVGYTDTQYFGPGTRLTVL.

Written as DNA, the CDR3 is TGTGCCAGCAGCTTAGTGGGGTCGGTCCATGAGACCCAGTACTTC. Its translation: CASSLVGSVHETQYF. The chain uses TRBV11-2 and TRBJ2-5; D is uncertain. In germline, CDR1 is SGHAT, CDR2 FQNNGV. V gave up 1 base and J gave up 5 bases, with 14 bases separating them. The CDR3 extends over 15 amino acids.

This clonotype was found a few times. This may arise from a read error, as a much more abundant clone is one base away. The CDR3 loop is CSARSDSPNQPQYF. Here the CDR3 DNA reads TGCAGTGCCAGATCAGACAGCCCTAATCAGCCCCAGTATTTT. The chain is built from TRBV20-1 and TRBJ1-5; TRBD1 is a possible D gene (5 bases). The J call may be mistaken, given a closer DNA end match to TRBJ2-3. The CDR3 loop spans 14 amino acids. CDR1 and CDR2 (germline): DFQATT, SNEGSKA (reference sequence).

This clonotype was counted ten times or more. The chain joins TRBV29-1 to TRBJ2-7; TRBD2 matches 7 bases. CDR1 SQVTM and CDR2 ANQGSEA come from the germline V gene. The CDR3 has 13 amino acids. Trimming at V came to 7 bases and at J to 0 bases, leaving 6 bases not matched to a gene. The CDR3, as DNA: TGCAGCGCGTGGGCGGGAGACTCCTACGAGCAGTACTTC. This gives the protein CSAWAGDSYEQYF.

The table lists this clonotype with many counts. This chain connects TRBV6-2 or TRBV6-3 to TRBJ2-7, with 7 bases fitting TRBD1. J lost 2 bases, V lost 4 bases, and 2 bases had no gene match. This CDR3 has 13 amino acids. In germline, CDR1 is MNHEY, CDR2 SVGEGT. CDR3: CASSLQGAYEQYF. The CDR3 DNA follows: TGTGCCAGCAGTTTGCAGGGGGCCTACGAGCAGTACTTC.

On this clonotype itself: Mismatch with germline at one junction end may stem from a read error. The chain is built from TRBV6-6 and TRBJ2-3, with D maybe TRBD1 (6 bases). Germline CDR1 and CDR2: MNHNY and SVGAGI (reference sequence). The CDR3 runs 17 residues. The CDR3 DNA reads TGCGCCAACAGTTACGCGGAGGACAGTTTCTACACAGATACGCAGTACTTT. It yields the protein CANSYAEDSFYTDTQYF.

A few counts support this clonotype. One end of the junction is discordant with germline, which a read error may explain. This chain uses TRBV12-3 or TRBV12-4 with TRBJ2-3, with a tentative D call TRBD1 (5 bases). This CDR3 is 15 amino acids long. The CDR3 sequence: CASSQTDTGGDTQCF. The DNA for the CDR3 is TGTGCCAGCAGTCAGACAGACACCGGCGGAGATACGCAGTGTTTT.

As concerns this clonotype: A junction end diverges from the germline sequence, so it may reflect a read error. The CDR3 loop reads CTSTYRGRDGYAF. CDR3 coding DNA: TGTACCAGCACATACAGGGGGCGGGATGGCTACGCCTTC. V and J are TRBV12-3 or TRBV12-4 and TRBJ1-2; TRBD1 aligns across 9 bases. The length of the CDR3 is 13 residues.

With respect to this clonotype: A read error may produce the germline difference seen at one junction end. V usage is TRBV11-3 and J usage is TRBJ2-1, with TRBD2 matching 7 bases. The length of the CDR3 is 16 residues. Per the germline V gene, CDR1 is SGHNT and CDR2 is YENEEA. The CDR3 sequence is CARSLDPGRGYNGQFF. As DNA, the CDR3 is TGTGCCAGGAGCTTAGATCCGGGGCGGGGGTACAATGGGCAGTTCTTC.